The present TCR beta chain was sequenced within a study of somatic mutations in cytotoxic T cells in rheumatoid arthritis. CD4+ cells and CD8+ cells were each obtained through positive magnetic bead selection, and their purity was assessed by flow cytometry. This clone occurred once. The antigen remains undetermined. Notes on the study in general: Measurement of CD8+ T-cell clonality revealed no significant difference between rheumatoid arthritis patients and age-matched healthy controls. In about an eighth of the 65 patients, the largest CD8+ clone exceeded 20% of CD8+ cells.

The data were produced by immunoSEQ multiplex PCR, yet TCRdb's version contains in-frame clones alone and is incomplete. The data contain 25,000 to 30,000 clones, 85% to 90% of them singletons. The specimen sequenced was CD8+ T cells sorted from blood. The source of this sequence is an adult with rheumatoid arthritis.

The CDR3 spells CASSEQAGGFAYEQYF. The DNA of the CDR3 is TGTGCCAGCAGTGAACAGGCGGGCGGTTTCGCCTACGAGCAGTACTTC. The V gene is TRBV6-1, the J gene TRBJ2-7, with D possibly being TRBD2 (5 bases). This CDR3 is 16 amino acids long. Germline assignment: CDR1 MNHNS and CDR2 SASEGT. Trimming cost V 2 bases and J 2 bases, with 16 bases left between them.